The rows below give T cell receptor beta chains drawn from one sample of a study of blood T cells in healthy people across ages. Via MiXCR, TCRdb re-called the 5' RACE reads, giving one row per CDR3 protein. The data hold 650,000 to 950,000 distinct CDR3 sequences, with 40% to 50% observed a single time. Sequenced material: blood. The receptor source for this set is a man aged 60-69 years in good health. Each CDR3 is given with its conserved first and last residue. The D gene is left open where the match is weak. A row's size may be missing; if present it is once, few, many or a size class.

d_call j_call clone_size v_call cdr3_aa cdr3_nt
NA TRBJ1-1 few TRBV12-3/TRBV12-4 CASRPGRSTEAFF TGTGCCAGCAGACCAGGGAGGAGCACTGAAGCTTTCTTT
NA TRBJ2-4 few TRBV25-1 CASSELKEAKNIQYF TGTGCCAGCAGTGAACTAAAGGAGGCCAAAAACATTCAGTACTTC
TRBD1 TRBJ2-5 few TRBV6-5 CASRTTTGGWETQYF TGTGCCAGCAGAACCACGACAGGGGGCTGGGAGACCCAGTACTTC
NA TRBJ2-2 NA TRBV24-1 CATSDRGLGGELFF TGTGCCACCAGTGACAGGGGACTTGGCGGGGAGCTGTTTTTT
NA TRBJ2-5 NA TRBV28 CASSPEPRSQVTQYF TGTGCCAGCAGCCCAGAGCCCAGGAGCCAAGTGACCCAGTACTTC
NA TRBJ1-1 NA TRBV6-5 CASSYGTGTEASF TGTGCCAGCAGTTACGGGACGGGCACTGAAGCTTCCTTT
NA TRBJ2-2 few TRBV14 CASSQDRVGELFF TGTGCCAGCAGCCAAGATCGCGTCGGGGAGCTGTTTTTT
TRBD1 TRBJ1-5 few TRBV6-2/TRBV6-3 CASSYSRGLGNQPQHF TGTGCCAGCAGTTACAGCAGGGGGCTTGGCAATCAGCCCCAGCATTTT
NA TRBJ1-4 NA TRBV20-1 CSAREAERTSTNEKLFF TGCAGTGCTAGAGAGGCAGAAAGAACCTCAACTAATGAAAAACTGTTTTTT
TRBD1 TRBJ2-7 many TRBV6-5 CASSYGAGGNYEQYF TGTGCCAGCAGTTACGGGGCAGGGGGAAACTACGAGCAGTACTTC
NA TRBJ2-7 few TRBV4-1 CASSQPGREQYF TGCGCCAGCAGCCAACCGGGACGCGAGCAGTACTTC
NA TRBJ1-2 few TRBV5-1 CASSTGTLDLANYGYTF TGCGCCAGCAGCACCGGGACTCTTGATTTAGCTAACTATGGCTACACCTTC